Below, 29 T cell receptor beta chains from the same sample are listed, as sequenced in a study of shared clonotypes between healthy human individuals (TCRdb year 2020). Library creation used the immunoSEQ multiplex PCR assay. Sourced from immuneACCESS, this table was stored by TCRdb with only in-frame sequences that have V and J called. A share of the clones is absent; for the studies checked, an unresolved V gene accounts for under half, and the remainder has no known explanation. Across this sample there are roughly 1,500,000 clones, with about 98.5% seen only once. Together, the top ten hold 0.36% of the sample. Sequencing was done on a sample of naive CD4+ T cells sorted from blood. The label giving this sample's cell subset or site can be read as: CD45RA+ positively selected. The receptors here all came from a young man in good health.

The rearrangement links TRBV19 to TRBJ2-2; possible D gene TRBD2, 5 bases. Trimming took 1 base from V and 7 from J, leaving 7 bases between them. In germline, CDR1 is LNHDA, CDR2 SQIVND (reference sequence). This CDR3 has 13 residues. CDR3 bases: TGTGCCAGTAGTATAGGAGGGAGCGGGGAGCTGTTTTTT. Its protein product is CASSIGGSGELFF.

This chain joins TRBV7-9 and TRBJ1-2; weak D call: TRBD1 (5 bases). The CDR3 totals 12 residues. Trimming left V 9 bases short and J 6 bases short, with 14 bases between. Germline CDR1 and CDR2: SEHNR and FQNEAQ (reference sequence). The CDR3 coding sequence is TGTGCCAGTGTGAAGGGGAGGGATGGCTACACCTTC. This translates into CASVKGRDGYTF.

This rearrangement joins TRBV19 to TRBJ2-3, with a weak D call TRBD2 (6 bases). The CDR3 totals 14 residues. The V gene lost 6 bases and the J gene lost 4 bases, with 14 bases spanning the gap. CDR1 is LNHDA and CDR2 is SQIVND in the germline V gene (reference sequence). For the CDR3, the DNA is TGTGCCAGTAGCCCCCGGGAGATCGCAGATACGCAGTATTTT. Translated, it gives CASSPREIADTQYF.

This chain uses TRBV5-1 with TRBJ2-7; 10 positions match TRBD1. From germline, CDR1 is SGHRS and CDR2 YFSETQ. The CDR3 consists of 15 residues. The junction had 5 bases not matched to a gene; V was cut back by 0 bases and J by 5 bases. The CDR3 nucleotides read TGCGCCAGCAGCTTGGGGGGACAGGGGTTCCACGAGCAGTACTTC. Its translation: CASSLGGQGFHEQYF.

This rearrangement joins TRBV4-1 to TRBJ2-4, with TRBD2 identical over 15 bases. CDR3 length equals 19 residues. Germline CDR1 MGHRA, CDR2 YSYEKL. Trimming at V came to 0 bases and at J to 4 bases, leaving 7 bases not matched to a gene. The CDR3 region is CASSQDKGLAGGDKNIQYF. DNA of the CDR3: TGCGCCAGCAGCCAAGATAAAGGACTAGCGGGAGGGGATAAAAACATTCAGTACTTC.

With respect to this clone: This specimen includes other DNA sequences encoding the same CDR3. The CDR3 DNA reads TGTGCCAGCTCACCACCGACAGGTTACGAGCAGTACTTC. This gives the protein CASSPPTGYEQYF. The chain employs TRBV18 and TRBJ2-7; maybe TRBD1 (6 bases). Germline loops: CDR1 KGHSH, CDR2 LQKENI. V gave up 0 bases and J gave up 4 bases, with 7 bases separating them. This CDR3 has 13 residues.

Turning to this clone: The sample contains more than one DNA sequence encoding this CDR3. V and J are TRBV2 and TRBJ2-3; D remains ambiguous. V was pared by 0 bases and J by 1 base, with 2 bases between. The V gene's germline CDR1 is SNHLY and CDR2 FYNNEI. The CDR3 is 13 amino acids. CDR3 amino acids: CASSEAGTDTQYF. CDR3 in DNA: TGTGCCAGCAGTGAAGCAGGCACAGATACGCAGTATTTT.

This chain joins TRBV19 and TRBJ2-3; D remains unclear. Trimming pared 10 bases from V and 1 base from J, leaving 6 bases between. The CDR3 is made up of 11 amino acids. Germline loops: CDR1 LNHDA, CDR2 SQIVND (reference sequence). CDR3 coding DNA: TGTGCCAAAAGAGGCACAGATACGCAGTATTTT. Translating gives CAKRGTDTQYF.

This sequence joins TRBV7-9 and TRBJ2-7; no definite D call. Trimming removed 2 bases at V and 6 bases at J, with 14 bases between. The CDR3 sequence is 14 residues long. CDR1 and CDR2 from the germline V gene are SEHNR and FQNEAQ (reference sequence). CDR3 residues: CASSLSLLYREQYF. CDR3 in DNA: TGTGCCAGCAGCTTATCCCTCCTTTACCGCGAGCAGTACTTC.

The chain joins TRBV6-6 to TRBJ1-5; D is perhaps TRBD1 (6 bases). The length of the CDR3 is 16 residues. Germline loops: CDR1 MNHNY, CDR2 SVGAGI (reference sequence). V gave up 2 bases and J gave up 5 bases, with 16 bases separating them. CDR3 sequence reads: CASSYDAQGLDQPQHF. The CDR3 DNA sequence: TGTGCCAGCAGTTACGACGCACAGGGTTTGGATCAGCCCCAGCATTTT.

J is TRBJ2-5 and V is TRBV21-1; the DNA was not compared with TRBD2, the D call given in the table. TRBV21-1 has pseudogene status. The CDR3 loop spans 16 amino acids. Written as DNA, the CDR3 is TGTGCCAGCAGCAAAAAGGGTAGCGGAGGCCAAGAGACCCAGTACTTC. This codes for CASSKKGSGGQETQYF.

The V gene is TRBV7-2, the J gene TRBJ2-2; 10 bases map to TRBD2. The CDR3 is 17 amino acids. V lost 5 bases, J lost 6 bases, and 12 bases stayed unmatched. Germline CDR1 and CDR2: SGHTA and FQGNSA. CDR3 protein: CASSLQLAGDPSGELFF. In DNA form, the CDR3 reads TGTGCCAGCAGCCTCCAGCTAGCGGGAGACCCCTCCGGGGAGCTGTTTTTT. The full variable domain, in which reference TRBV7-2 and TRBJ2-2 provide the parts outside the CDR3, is GAGVSQSPSNKVTEKGKDVELRCDPISGHTALYWYRQSLGQGLEFLIYFQGNSAPDKSGLPSDRFSAERTGGSVSTLTIQRTQQEDSAVYLCASSLQLAGDPSGELFFGEGSRLTVL.

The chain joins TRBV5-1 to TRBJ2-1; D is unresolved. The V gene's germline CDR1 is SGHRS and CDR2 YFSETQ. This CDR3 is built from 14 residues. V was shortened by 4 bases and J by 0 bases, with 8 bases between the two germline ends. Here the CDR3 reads CASSQLNSYNEQFF. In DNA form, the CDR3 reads TGCGCCAGCAGCCAGCTTAACTCCTACAATGAGCAGTTCTTC. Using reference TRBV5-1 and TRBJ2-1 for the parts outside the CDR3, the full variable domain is KAGVTQTPRYLIKTRGQQVTLSCSPISGHRSVSWYQQTPGQGLQFLFEYFSETQRNKGNFPGRFSGRQFSNSRSEMNVSTLELGDSALYLCASSQLNSYNEQFFGPGTRLTVL.

The chain's CDR3 is CASSPTTGQGQAFF. The CDR3 nucleotides read TGTGCCAGCAGCCCTACCACCGGACAGGGTCAAGCTTTCTTT. The chain carries TRBV4-2 and TRBJ1-1; TRBD1 matches 8 bases. In germline, CDR1 is LGHNA, CDR2 YNFKEQ. After removal of 4 bases from V and 9 bases from J, the junction contained 10 bases not matched to a gene. This CDR3 has 14 residues.

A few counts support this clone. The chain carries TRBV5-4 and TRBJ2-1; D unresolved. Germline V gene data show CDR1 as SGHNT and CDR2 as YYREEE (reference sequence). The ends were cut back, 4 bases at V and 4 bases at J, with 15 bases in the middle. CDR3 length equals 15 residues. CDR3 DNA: TGTGCCAGCAGCCTTACCGGGCGGATTTACAATGAGCAGTTCTTC. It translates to CASSLTGRIYNEQFF.

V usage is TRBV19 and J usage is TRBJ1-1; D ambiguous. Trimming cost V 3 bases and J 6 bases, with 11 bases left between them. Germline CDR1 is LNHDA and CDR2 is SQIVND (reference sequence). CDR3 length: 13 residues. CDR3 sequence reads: CASSMSRPAEAFF. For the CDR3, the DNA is TGTGCCAGTAGTATGTCCCGGCCTGCTGAAGCTTTCTTT.

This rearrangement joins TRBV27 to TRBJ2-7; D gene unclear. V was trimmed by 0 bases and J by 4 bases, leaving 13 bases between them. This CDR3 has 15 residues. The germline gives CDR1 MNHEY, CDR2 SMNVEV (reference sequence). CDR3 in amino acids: CASSLSTTDPYEQYF. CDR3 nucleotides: TGTGCCAGCAGTTTATCGACGACGGACCCTTACGAGCAGTACTTC.

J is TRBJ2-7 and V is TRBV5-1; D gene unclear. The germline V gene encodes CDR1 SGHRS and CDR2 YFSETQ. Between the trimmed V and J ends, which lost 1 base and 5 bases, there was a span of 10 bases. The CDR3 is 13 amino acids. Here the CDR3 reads CASSLPPMNEQYF. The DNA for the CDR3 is TGCGCCAGCAGCTTGCCCCCCATGAACGAGCAGTACTTC.

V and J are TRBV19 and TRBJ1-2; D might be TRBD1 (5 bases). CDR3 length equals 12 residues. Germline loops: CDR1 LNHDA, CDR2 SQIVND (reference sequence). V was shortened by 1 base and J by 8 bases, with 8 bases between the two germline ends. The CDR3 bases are TGTGCCAGTAGTATAGGCCAGGGAGGCTACACCTTC. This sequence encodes CASSIGQGGYTF.

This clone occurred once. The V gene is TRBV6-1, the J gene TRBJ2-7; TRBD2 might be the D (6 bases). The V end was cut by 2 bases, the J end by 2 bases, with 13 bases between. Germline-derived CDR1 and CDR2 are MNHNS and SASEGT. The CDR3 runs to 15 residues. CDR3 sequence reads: CASSERGRNTYEQYF. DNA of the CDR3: TGTGCCAGCAGTGAACGGGGGAGGAACACCTACGAGCAGTACTTC.

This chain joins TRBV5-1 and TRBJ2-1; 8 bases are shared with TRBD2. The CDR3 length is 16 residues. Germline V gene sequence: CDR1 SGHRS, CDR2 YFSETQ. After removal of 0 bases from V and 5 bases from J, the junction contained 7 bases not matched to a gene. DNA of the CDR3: TGCGCCAGCAGCTTGGTCCCAGCGGGAGAACACAATGAGCAGTTCTTC. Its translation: CASSLVPAGEHNEQFF.

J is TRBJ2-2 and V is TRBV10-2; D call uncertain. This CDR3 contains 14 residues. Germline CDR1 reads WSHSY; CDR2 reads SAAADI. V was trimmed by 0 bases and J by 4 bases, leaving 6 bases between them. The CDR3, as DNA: TGCGCCAGCAGTGAGTCAAGTCGCACCGGGGAGCTGTTTTTT. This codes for CASSESSRTGELFF.

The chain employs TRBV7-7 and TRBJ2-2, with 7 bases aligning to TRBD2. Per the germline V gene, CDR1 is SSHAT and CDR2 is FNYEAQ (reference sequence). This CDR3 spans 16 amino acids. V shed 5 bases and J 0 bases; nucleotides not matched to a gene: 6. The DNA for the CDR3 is TGTGCCAGCAGCCGAACTAGCGCCCCGAACACCGGGGAGCTGTTTTTT. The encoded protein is CASSRTSAPNTGELFF.

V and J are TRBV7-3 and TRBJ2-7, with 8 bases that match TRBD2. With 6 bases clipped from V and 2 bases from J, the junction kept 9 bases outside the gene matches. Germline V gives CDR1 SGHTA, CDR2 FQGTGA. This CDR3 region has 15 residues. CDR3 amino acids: CASSQKAGVPYEQYF. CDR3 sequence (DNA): TGTGCCAGCAGTCAAAAAGCGGGAGTGCCCTACGAGCAGTACTTC.

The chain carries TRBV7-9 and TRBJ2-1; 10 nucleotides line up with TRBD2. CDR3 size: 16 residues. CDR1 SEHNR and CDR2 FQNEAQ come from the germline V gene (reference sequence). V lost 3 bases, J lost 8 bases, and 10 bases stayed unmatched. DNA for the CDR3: TGTGCCAGCAGCTTCCTAGCGGGAGAACCGGAGTATGAGCAGTTCTTC. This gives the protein CASSFLAGEPEYEQFF.

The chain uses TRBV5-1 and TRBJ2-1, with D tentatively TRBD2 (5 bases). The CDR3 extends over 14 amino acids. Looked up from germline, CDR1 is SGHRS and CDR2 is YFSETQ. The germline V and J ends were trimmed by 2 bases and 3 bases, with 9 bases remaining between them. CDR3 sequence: CASSFEGRYNEQFF. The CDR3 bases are TGCGCCAGCAGCTTTGAGGGCCGCTACAATGAGCAGTTCTTC.

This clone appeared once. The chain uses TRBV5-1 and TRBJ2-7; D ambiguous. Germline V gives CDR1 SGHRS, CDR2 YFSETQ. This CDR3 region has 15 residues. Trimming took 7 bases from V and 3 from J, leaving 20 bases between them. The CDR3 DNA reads TGCGCCAGCTCCGCCTCACGGGCCAACCACTACGAGCAGTACTTC. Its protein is CASSASRANHYEQYF.

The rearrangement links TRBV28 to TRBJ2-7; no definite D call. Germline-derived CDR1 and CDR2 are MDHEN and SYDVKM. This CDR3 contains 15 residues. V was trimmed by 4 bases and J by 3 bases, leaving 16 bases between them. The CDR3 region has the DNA TGTGCCAGCAGTTCCCCCACTCCGGACGGCTACGAGCAGTACTTC. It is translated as CASSSPTPDGYEQYF.

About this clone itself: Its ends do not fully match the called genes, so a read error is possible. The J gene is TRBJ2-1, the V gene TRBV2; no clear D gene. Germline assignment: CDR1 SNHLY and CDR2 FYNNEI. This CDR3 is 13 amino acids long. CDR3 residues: CASILNSDNEQFF. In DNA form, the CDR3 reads TGTGCCAGCATTCTTAACTCCGACAATGAGCAGTTCTTC.